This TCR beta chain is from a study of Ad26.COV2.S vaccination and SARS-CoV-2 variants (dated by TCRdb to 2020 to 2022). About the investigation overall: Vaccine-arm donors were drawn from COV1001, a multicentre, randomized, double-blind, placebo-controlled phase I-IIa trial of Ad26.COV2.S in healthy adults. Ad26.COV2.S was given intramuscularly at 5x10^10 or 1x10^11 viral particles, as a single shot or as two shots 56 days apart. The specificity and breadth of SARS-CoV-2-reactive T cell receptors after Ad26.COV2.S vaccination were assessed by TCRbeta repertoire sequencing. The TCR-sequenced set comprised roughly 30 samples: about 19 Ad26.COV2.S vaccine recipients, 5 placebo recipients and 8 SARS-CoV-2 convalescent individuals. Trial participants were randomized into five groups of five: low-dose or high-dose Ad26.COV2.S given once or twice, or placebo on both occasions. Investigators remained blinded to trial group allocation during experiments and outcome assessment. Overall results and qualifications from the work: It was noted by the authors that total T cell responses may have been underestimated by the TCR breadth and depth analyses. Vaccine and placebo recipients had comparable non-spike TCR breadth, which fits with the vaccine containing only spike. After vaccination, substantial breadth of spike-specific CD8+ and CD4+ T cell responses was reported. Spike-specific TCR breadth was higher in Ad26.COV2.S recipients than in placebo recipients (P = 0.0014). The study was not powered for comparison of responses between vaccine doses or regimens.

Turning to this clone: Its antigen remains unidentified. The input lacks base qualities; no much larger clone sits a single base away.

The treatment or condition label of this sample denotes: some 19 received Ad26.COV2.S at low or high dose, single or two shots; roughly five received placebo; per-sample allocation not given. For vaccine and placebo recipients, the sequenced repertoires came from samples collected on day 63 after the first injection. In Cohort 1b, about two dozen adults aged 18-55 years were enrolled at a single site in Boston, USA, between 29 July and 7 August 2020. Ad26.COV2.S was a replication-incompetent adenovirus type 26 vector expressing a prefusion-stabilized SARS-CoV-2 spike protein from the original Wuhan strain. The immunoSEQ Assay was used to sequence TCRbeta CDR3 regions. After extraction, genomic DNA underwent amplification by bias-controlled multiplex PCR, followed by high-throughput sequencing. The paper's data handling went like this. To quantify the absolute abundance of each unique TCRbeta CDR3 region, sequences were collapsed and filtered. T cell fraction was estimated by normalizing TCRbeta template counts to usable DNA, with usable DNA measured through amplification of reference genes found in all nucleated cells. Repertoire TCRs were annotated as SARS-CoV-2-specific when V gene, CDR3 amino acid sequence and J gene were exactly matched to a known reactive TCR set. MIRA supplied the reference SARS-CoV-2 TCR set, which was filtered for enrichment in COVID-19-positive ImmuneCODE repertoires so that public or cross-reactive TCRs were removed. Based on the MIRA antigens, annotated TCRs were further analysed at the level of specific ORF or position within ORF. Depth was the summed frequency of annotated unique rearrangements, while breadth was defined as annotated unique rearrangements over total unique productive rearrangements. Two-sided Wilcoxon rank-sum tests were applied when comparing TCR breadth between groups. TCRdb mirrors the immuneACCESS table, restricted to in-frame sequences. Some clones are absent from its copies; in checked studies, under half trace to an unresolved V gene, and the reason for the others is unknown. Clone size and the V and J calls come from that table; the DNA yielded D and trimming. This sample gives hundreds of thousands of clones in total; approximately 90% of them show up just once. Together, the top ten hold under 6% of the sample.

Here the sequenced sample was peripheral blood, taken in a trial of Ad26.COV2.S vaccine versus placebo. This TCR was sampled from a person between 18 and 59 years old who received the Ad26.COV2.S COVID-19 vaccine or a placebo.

CDR3 sequence: CAISESGGQYYGYTF. The nucleotides are TGTGCCATCAGTGAGTCGGGGGGACAGTACTATGGCTACACCTTC. The chain is made from TRBV10-3 and TRBJ1-2, with 7 junctional bases fitting TRBD1. Reading from cysteine to phenylalanine, the CDR3 counts 15 amino acids. Of all the DNA, just the CDR3 is kept, 45 bases in frame from base 1. According to the germline V gene, CDR1 reads ENHRY and CDR2 reads SYGVKD. Trimming leaves V shorter by 0 bases and J shorter by 3 bases, with the junction holding 4 bases beyond the gene matches.